The 24 T cell receptor beta chains listed next were all sequenced from one sample in a study of blood T cell repertoires in COVID-19. The table came from immunoSEQ multiplex PCR; TCRdb's copy has only in-frame clones and leaves some out. The table has approximately 470,000 clones, about 85% seen once. The specimen was PBMCs or T cells enriched from blood (not recorded which). All receptors come from a woman younger than 35 who had recovered from COVID-19.

This clone was counted only a few times. This chain connects TRBV4-1 to TRBJ1-4; D unclear. The CDR3 loop spans 15 amino acids. V lost 4 bases to trimming and J lost 7 bases, with 16 bases between them. The germline V gene encodes CDR1 MGHRA and CDR2 YSYEKL. CDR3 amino acids: CASSPTTSGSEKLFF. DNA of the CDR3: TGCGCCAGCAGCCCTACAACGTCGGGGAGTGAAAAACTGTTTTTT.

The chain links TRBV18 to TRBJ1-2; the D gene is possibly TRBD1 (5 bases). Per germline, CDR1 KGHSH and CDR2 LQKENI. This CDR3 has 13 amino acids. Trimming left V 2 bases short and J 4 bases short, with 8 bases between. The CDR3 reads CASSPGAFYGYTF. The DNA of the CDR3 is TGTGCCAGCTCACCAGGGGCGTTCTATGGCTACACCTTC.

The chain has TRBV5-1 and TRBJ1-3, with D tentatively TRBD1 (5 bases). Trimming pared 2 bases from V and 0 bases from J, leaving 15 bases between. There are 17 residues in the CDR3. In germline, CDR1 is SGHRS, CDR2 YFSETQ. CDR3 in amino acids: CASSFGAGDTSGNTIYF. Here the CDR3 DNA reads TGCGCCAGCAGCTTTGGGGCGGGGGATACCTCTGGAAACACCATATATTTT.

The chain couples TRBV5-1 to TRBJ1-1, with a weak D call TRBD1 (5 bases). The CDR3 loop spans 13 amino acids. Trimming removed 4 bases at V and 1 base at J, with 8 bases between. CDR1 is SGHRS, CDR2 YFSETQ, per germline. Here the CDR3 reads CASSQGQNTEAFF. CDR3 in DNA: TGCGCCAGCAGCCAAGGACAGAACACTGAAGCTTTCTTT.

The chain carries TRBV2 and TRBJ2-3; D unclear. Deletions cut 6 bases from V and 5 bases from J, with 9 bases between. The CDR3 is 12 residues long. Germline V gives CDR1 SNHLY, CDR2 FYNNEI. CDR3 bases: TGTGCCAGCAGGAGAGAAGTAGATACGCAGTATTTT. Translating it yields CASRREVDTQYF.

The chain couples TRBV28 to TRBJ2-5, with TRBD1 as a possible D gene (5 bases). Trimming pared 6 bases from V and 4 bases from J, leaving 18 bases between. The germline V gene has CDR1 MDHEN and CDR2 SYDVKM. The CDR3 length is 15 residues. The chain's CDR3 is CASSHRKGSGETQYF. In DNA, the CDR3 is TGTGCCAGCAGCCATAGGAAGGGGTCGGGAGAGACCCAGTACTTC.

Worth noting for this clone: The same CDR3 arises from other DNA sequences in this sample as well. The V gene is TRBV4-1, the J gene TRBJ1-1, with D perhaps matching TRBD1 (5 bases). The V and J ends lost 0 bases and 0 bases respectively, with 11 bases between them. The CDR3 spans 16 residues. The V gene's germline CDR1 is MGHRA and CDR2 YSYEKL. The CDR3 DNA reads as TGCGCCAGCAGCCAAGAGGGGGGAACGATGAACACTGAAGCTTTCTTT. Its protein product is CASSQEGGTMNTEAFF.

The chain uses TRBV23-1 and TRBJ2-5; D is perhaps TRBD2 (6 bases). TRBV23-1 is recorded as an ORF, its role being uncertain. V was trimmed by 4 bases and J by 2 bases, leaving 11 bases between them. The CDR3 consists of 14 residues. CDR3 amino acids: CASSPGGVQETQYF. For the CDR3, the DNA is TGCGCCAGCAGTCCCGGGGGAGTACAAGAGACCCAGTACTTC.

The V call is TRBV5-1, the J call TRBJ1-3; D unclear. V was pared by 0 bases and J by 0 bases, with 10 bases between. Germline-derived CDR1 and CDR2 are SGHRS and YFSETQ. This CDR3 region has 16 residues. CDR3 DNA sequence: TGCGCCAGCAGCTTGGGAGACACGTCCTCTGGAAACACCATATATTTT. This encodes CASSLGDTSSGNTIYF.

The chain couples TRBV28 to TRBJ1-5, with TRBD1 matching 8 bases. Germline CDR1 reads MDHEN; CDR2 reads SYDVKM. V lost 10 bases and J lost 0; bases outside the gene matches: 17. This CDR3 is built from 18 residues. The CDR3 DNA reads as TGTGCCACCCTTCGACTAACAGGGGGTTTTGGTAGCAATCAGCCCCAGCATTTT. Encoded protein: CATLRLTGGFGSNQPQHF.

This chain joins TRBV3-1 (or the pseudogene TRBV3-2) and TRBJ1-2; 10 nucleotides line up with TRBD1. J was trimmed by 7 bases and V by 0 bases; bases with no gene match: 8. The length of the CDR3 is 16 residues. Germline CDR1 is LGHDT and CDR2 is YNNKEL (reference sequence). CDR3 in DNA: TGTGCCAGCAGCCAAGAGGGAGGACAGGGGGTTTTTGGCTACACCTTC. Protein: CASSQEGGQGVFGYTF.

The chain links TRBV2 to TRBJ1-1, with D maybe TRBD1 (6 bases). The CDR3 runs 17 residues. V was trimmed by 6 bases and J by 3 bases, leaving 23 bases between them. Germline loops: CDR1 SNHLY, CDR2 FYNNEI. CDR3 DNA sequence: TGTGCCAGCAGAACTCCGGGACATTCTCTTGGAGACACTGAAGCTTTCTTT. Protein product: CASRTPGHSLGDTEAFF.

V usage is TRBV6-5 and J usage is TRBJ2-6, with D unclear. Germline loops: CDR1 MNHEY, CDR2 SVGAGI. Trimming left V 7 bases short and J 2 bases short, with 3 bases between. This CDR3 comprises 12 residues. The CDR3 region is CASTTGANVLTF. The CDR3 nucleotides are TGTGCCAGCACCACTGGGGCCAACGTCCTGACTTTC.

The chain employs TRBV2 and TRBJ2-7; TRBD1 matches at 7 bases. CDR1 and CDR2 from the germline V gene are SNHLY and FYNNEI. This CDR3 is 14 amino acids long. The trim removed 5 bases at V and 0 bases at J, leaving 4 bases unmatched. In nucleotides, the CDR3 is TGTGCCAGCAGTTTCGGGACAGCCTCCTACGAGCAGTACTTC. Translating gives CASSFGTASYEQYF.

The CDR3 DNA reads TGTGCCAGCATATACGGTACCTTC. Translation: CASIYGTF. The V call is TRBV6-4, the J call TRBJ1-2; D remains ambiguous. The length of the CDR3 is 8 residues. The V end was cut by 7 bases, the J end by 14 bases, with 8 bases between. CDR1 is MRHNA and CDR2 is SNTAGT in the germline V gene.

This rearrangement joins TRBV5-4 to TRBJ1-4, with TRBD1 identical over 8 bases. CDR1 is SGHNT, CDR2 YYREEE, per germline (reference sequence). V was clipped by 0 bases and J by 6 bases; unmatched bases: 4. This CDR3 has 15 amino acids. The CDR3 sequence: CASSLDGQGDEKLFF. CDR3 bases: TGTGCCAGCAGCTTGGATGGACAGGGCGATGAAAAACTGTTTTTT. The full variable domain, completed using reference TRBV5-4 and TRBJ1-4, is ETGVTQSPTHLIKTRGQQVTLRCSSQSGHNTVSWYQQALGQGPQFIFQYYREEENGRGNFPPRFSGLQFPNYSSELNVNALELDDSALYLCASSLDGQGDEKLFFGSGTQLSVL.

The chain uses TRBV28 and TRBJ2-7; 7 nucleotides line up with TRBD1. In germline, CDR1 is MDHEN, CDR2 SYDVKM. The ends lost 5 bases at V and 4 bases at J; junction bases unmatched: 8. There are 14 residues in the CDR3. CDR3 DNA: TGTGCCAGCAGTGGGAGACAGGGCCGTTACGAGCAGTACTTC. Protein: CASSGRQGRYEQYF.

The chain links TRBV15 to TRBJ1-2, with TRBD1 identical over 8 bases. V trimming: 1 base; J trimming: 2 bases; junction bases outside the gene matches: 3. The germline gives CDR1 LNHNV, CDR2 YYDKDF (reference sequence). This CDR3 is built from 15 residues. The CDR3 nucleotides read TGTGCCACCAGCAGAGGACAGGGGACAAACTATGGCTACACCTTC. Translating gives CATSRGQGTNYGYTF.

V usage is TRBV18 and J usage is TRBJ2-5; TRBD1 is a possible D gene (5 bases). Germline CDR1 reads KGHSH; CDR2 reads LQKENI. V lost 1 base and J lost 3, with 9 bases in between. The CDR3 contains 14 residues. The CDR3 region has the DNA TGTGCCAGCTCACCACAAGGGGTGGAAGAGACCCAGTACTTC. The encoded protein is CASSPQGVEETQYF.

This chain joins TRBV6-1 and TRBJ1-2, with 7 bases aligning to TRBD1. From germline, CDR1 is MNHNS and CDR2 SASEGT. J gave up 4 bases and V 1 base, and 6 bases lay outside the gene matches. CDR3 size: 15 residues. CDR3 bases: TGTGCCAGCAGTGAAGTAGGGACAGCTCTCTATGGCTACACCTTC. Protein product: CASSEVGTALYGYTF.

V is TRBV5-1 and J is TRBJ1-4, with D maybe TRBD1 (6 bases). Germline-derived CDR1 and CDR2 are SGHRS and YFSETQ. With 6 bases removed from V and 1 base from J, the gap between germline ends came to 13 bases. The CDR3 extends over 15 amino acids. In DNA form, the CDR3 reads TGCGCCAGCACCCGAATAGGGGGAACTAATGAAAAACTGTTTTTT. This sequence encodes CASTRIGGTNEKLFF.

This chain joins TRBV5-1 and TRBJ1-5; TRBD1 might be the D (6 bases). Deletions cut 4 bases from V and 5 bases from J, with 10 bases between. The CDR3 has 13 residues. Per the germline V gene, CDR1 is SGHRS and CDR2 is YFSETQ. CDR3 nucleotide sequence: TGCGCCAGCAGCATATCAGGGGATCAGCCCCAGCATTTT. Its translation: CASSISGDQPQHF.

Of note for this clone: An end of the junction does not agree with germline; a read error may underlie this. In nucleotides, the CDR3 is TGTGCCACCGGCAAGCAGCCCCAGCATTTT. It encodes CATGKQPQHF. The V call is TRBV24-1, the J call TRBJ1-5; D remains ambiguous. The CDR3 is made up of 10 amino acids. Germline V lookup: CDR1 KGHDR, CDR2 SFDVKD.

This clone was seen a few times. The chain recombines TRBV11-2 with TRBJ2-2; weak D call: TRBD2 (5 bases). Germline CDR1 is SGHAT and CDR2 is FQNNGV. Trimming took off 5 bases at V and 5 bases at J, with 18 bases between the two ends. This CDR3 has 16 amino acids. The CDR3 here is CASSVLRDPGTGELFF. The CDR3 nucleotides are TGTGCCAGCAGCGTACTGCGCGATCCGGGAACCGGGGAGCTGTTTTTT.